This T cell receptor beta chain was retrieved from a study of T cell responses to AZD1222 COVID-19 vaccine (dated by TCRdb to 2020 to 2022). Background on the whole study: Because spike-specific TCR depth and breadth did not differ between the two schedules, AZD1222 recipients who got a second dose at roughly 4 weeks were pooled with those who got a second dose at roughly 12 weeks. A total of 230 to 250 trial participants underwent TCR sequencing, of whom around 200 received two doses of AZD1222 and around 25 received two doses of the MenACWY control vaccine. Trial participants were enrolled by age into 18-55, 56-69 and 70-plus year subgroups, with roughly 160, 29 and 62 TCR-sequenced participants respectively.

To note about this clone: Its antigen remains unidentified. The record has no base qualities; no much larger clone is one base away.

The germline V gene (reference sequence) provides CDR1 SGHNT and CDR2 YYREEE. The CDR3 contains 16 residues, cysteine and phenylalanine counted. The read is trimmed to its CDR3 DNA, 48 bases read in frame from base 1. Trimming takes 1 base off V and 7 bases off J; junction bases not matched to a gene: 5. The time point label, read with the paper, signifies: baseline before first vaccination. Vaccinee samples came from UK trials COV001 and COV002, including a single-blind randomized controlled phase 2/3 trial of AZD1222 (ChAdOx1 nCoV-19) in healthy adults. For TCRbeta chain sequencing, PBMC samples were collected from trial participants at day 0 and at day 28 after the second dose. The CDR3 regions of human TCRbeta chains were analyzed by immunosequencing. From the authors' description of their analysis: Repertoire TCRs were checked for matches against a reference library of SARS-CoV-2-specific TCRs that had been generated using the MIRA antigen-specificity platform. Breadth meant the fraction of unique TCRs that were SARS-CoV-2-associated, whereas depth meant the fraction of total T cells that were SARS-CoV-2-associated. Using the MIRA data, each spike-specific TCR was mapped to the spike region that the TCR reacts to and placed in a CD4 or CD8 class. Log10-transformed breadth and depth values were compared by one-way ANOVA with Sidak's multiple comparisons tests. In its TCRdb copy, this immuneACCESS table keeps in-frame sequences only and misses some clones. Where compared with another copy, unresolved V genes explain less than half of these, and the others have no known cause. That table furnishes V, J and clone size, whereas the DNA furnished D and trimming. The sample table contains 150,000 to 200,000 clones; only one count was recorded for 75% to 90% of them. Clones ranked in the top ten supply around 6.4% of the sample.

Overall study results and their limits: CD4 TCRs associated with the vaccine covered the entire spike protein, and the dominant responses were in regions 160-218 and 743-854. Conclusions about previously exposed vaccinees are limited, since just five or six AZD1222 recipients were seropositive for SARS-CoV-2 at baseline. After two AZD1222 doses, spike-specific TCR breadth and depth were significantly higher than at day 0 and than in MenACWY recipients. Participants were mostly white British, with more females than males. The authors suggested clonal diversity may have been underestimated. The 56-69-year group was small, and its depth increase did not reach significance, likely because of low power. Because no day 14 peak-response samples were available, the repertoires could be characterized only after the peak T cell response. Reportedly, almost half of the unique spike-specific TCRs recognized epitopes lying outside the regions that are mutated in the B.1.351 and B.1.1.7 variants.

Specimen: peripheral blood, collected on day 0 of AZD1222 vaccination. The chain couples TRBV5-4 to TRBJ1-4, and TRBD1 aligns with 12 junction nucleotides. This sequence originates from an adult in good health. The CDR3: CASSLPGTGGFEKLFF. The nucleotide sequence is TGTGCCAGCAGCTTGCCCGGGACAGGGGGCTTTGAAAAACTGTTTTTT. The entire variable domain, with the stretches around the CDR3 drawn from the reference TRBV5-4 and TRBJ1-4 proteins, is ETGVTQSPTHLIKTRGQQVTLRCSSQSGHNTVSWYQQALGQGPQFIFQYYREEENGRGNFPPRFSGLQFPNYSSELNVNALELDDSALYLCASSLPGTGGFEKLFFGSGTQLSVL.